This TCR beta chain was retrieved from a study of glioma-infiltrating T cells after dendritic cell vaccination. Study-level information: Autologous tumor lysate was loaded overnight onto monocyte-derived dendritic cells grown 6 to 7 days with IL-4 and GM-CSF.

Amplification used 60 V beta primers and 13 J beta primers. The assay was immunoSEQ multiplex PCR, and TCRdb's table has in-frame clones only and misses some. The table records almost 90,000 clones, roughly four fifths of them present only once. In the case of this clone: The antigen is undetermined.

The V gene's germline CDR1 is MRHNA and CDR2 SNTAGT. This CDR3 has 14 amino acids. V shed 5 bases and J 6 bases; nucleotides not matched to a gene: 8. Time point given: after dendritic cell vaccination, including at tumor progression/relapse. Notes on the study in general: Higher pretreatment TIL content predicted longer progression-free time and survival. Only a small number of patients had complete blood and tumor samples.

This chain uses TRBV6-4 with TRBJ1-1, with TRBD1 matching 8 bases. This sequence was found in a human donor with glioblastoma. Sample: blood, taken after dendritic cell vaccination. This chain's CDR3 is CASSPTGASAEAFF. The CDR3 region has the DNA TGTGCCAGCAGTCCGACAGGGGCAAGCGCTGAAGCTTTCTTT.